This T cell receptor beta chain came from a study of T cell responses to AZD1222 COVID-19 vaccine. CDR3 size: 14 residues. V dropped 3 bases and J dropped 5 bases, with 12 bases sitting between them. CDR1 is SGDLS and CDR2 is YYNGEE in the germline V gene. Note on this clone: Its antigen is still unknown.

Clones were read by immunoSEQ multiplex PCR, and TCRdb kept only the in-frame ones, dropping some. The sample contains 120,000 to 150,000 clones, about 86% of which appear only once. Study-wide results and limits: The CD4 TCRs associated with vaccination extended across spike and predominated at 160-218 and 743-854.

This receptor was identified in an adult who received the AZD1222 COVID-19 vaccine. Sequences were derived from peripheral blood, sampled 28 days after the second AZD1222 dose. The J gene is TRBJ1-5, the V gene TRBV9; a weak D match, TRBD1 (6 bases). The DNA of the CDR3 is TGTGCCAGCAGCGCTACAGGGAGGTATCAGCCCCAGCATTTT. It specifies CASSATGRYQPQHF.